This T cell receptor beta chain is from a study of cytomegalovirus exposure and HLA in healthy donors (TCRdb year 2017). General notes on the study: According to a later analysis, the roughly 120 validation repertoires were produced on the same platform as the 666 repertoires of the first cohort. The study was designed to test whether signatures of past pathogen exposure could be identified by cataloging public T cell receptors. In addition to the first cohort of 650 to 800 subjects, a separate validation cohort of 130 or so different subjects was used. High-throughput TCR immunosequencing, statistical association of individual TCRs with disease status, and machine learning were combined to predict cytomegalovirus infection status.

Separate from the approximately 700-subject first cohort, the validation cohort of 120 subjects was the group to which the donors belonged. Counted from cysteine to phenylalanine, this CDR3 has 15 amino acids. Kept here is only the CDR3 DNA, which spans 45 bases and is read in frame from base 1. Looking up the germline V gene yields CDR1 SNHLY and CDR2 FYNNEI. V was cut back by 2 bases and J by 4 bases, leaving a gap of 14 bases between them. The protocol used for the library was the immunoSEQ multiplex PCR assay. In the original analysis: A statistical classification framework was built to diagnose cytomegalovirus status from the catalog of TCR beta chain sequences. In its TCRdb copy, this immuneACCESS table keeps in-frame sequences only and misses some clones. Where compared with another copy, unresolved V genes explain less than half of these, and the others have no known cause. The V and J calls and the clone size are those of that table, but D and trimming were determined from the DNA. The sample profile shows about 150,000 clones; around 84% of them were found once. The ten largest clones represent roughly 2.1% of the sample.

This clone was seen just once. The specificity of this receptor is unknown. No base qualities exist here, and no much larger clone lies one base off it. The full study reports these points: Three of the identified cytomegalovirus-associated TCR beta chains were confirmed in vitro to be specific for cytomegalovirus antigens. A later analysis lacked HLA typing for the validation cohort, so it scored co-occurrence in that cohort across all 120 or so repertoires. Across donors, most TCR sequences were observed very rarely, whereas some public TCRs were present in many individuals. Of the cluster scores, roughly 95% were above 0 in a later analysis, which found that TCRs clustered in the first cohort also tended to co-occur in the 130 or so validation repertoires. It was suggested by the authors that the approach could potentially be generalized to other disease states and immunological phenotypes. In the study, about 150 TCR beta chains were listed as associated with cytomegalovirus. The classifier was reported to diagnose cytomegalovirus status with high specificity and sensitivity in both the original and validation cohorts.

The receptor was isolated from a human donor in good health. The chain joins TRBV2 to TRBJ1-1, with the identity of the D gene unclear. The sample comprised PBMCs. The CDR3 region: CASSETAAAVTEAFF. The DNA reads TGTGCCAGCAGTGAAACAGCGGCTGCTGTCACTGAAGCTTTCTTT. Supplemented by the reference TRBV2 and TRBJ1-1 proteins around the CDR3, the complete variable domain is EPEVTQTPSHQVTQMGQEVILRCVPISNHLYFYWYRQILGQKVEFLVSFYNNEISEKSEIFDDQFSVERPDGSNFTLKIRSTKLEDSAMYFCASSETAAAVTEAFFGQGTRLTVV.